The text below deals with one T cell receptor beta chain. Its cognate antigen is unknown. This sample was taken from a study of T cells after posttransplantation cyclophosphamide. Notes on the study in general: Later blood repertoires were often dominated by clones from the donor CD8+ memory compartment. Skin or GI-infiltrating T cells shared few TRB sequences with blood.

Treatment was busulfan-fludarabine conditioning, a marrow graft, and cyclophosphamide on days +3 and +4. Repertoires were generated with immunoSEQ multiplex PCR, while TCRdb's copy carries only in-frame clones and drops some. The sample lists tens of thousands of clones; around 80% were seen once. CDR3 size: 16 residues. CDR1 SEHNR and CDR2 FQNEAQ come from the germline V gene (reference sequence). J gave up 6 bases and V 3 bases, and 6 bases lay outside the gene matches. This clonotype was obtained from a female patient between 40 and 50 years old who received an allogeneic stem cell transplant from a related donor, was CMV-positive, and had no GVHD. Some T cells may arise from the graft donor. The sequencing used CD4+ T cells sorted from blood, collected approximately 2,000 days after a stem cell transplant with posttransplant cyclophosphamide. The chain combines TRBV7-9 with TRBJ1-5; TRBD1 aligns across 12 bases. The CDR3 bases are TGTGCCAGCAGCTTCTCGGGACAGGGGGCGAGTCAGCCCCAGCATTTT. This sequence encodes CASSFSGQGASQPQHF. Complete variable domain (other parts from reference TRBV7-9 and TRBJ1-5): DTGVSQNPRHKITKRGQNVTFRCDPISEHNRLYWYRQTLGQGPEFLTYFQNEAQLEKSRLLSDRFSAERPKGSFSTLEIQRTEQGDSAMYLCASSFSGQGASQPQHFGDGTRLSIL.